This T cell receptor (beta chain) was observed in a study of cytomegalovirus exposure and HLA in healthy donors. General study findings and limits: Earlier results showed most TCR beta V segments being productive about 87% or about 30% of the time.

Turning to this clone: The antigen is unknown.

The PCR ran on 60 Vbeta and 13 Jbeta primers. Libraries were prepared by immunoSEQ multiplex PCR; TCRdb keeps only in-frame clonotypes and omits some of them. The repertoire holds about 200,000 clones, with approximately 70% as singletons. The sequence was obtained from a man aged 35 to 55 in good health and CMV-seropositive. Sequences were obtained from PBMCs.

The CDR3 reads CASSIGLAGTYEQYF. The CDR3 bases are TGTGCCAGCAGCATCGGACTAGCGGGGACCTACGAGCAGTACTTC. This chain links TRBV7-6 with TRBJ2-7, with TRBD2 identical over 12 bases. CDR1 and CDR2 from the germline V gene are SGHVS and FNYEAQ. CDR3 size: 15 residues. The J segment lost 2 bases and the V segment lost 5 bases, leaving 4 bases of the junction unmatched.